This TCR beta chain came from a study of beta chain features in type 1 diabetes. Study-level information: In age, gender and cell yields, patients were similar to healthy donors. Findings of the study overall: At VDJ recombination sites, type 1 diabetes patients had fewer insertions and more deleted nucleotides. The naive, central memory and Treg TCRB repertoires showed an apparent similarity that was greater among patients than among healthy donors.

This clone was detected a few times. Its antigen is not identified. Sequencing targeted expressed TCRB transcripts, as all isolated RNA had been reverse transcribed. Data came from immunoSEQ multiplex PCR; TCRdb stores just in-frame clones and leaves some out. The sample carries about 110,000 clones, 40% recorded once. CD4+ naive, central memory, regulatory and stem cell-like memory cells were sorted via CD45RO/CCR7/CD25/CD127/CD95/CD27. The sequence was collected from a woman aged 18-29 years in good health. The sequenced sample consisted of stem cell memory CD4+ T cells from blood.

For the CDR3, the DNA is TGTGCCAGCAGCAATCGTCTAGCGTCCAGCTCCTACGAGCAGTACTTC. It yields the protein CASSNRLASSSYEQYF. This chain uses TRBV11-2 with TRBJ2-7, with D possibly matching TRBD2 (6 bases). This CDR3 has 16 residues. The germline V gene encodes CDR1 SGHAT and CDR2 FQNNGV. Deletions cut 5 bases from V and 0 bases from J, with 17 bases between.